One sample yielded the 11 T cell receptor beta chains listed below, sequenced in a study of PD-1 blockade in mismatch repair-deficient tumors. Generated by immunoSEQ multiplex PCR, the TCRdb table keeps only in-frame clones and is missing some. The sample includes 40,000 to 65,000 clones, 81% seen only once; the top ten take more than 8%. Sequencing was performed on peripheral blood, taken roughly 20 weeks after starting pembrolizumab. These receptors were collected from an adult with mismatch repair-deficient cancer.

The J gene is TRBJ1-5, the V gene TRBV4-1; a weak D match, TRBD1 (6 bases). Trimming cost V 0 bases and J 2 bases, with 20 bases left between them. This CDR3 is 19 amino acids long. Germline CDR1 reads MGHRA; CDR2 reads YSYEKL. In DNA, the CDR3 is TGCGCCAGCAGCCAAGATCTTCGGCAGGGGCGGGTAGGCAATCAGCCCCAGCATTTT. It translates to CASSQDLRQGRVGNQPQHF.

V gene TRBV4-3 combines with J gene TRBJ2-3, with D possibly called TRBD1 or TRBD2 (5 bases each). Looked up from germline, CDR1 is LGHNA and CDR2 is YSLEER. CDR3 length: 14 residues. The V end lost 3 bases, the J end lost 5 bases, and 12 bases lay between the germline ends. This CDR3 reads CASSQGLAGDTQYF. DNA for the CDR3: TGCGCCAGCAGCCAGGGGCTAGCAGGAGATACGCAGTATTTT.

The chain carries TRBV10-2 and TRBJ2-1; TRBD1 aligns across 11 bases. Trimming cost V 6 bases and J 8 bases; bases outside gene matches: 6. The CDR3 length is 14 residues. Germline V gene lookup returns CDR1 WSHSY and CDR2 SAAADI. This CDR3 is CASRQGQGAHEQFF. The CDR3 DNA sequence: TGCGCCAGCAGACAAGGACAGGGGGCTCATGAGCAGTTCTTC.

The chain has TRBV6-4 and TRBJ2-6, with D perhaps matching TRBD1 or TRBD2 (5 bases each). The germline CDR1 and CDR2 sequences are MRHNA and SNTAGT. Trimming left V 3 bases short and J 1 base short, with 16 bases between. There are 18 residues in the CDR3. CDR3 sequence reads: CASSETGTVLSGANVLTF. The CDR3 bases are TGTGCCAGCAGTGAGACCGGGACGGTCTTATCTGGGGCCAACGTCCTGACTTTC.

J is TRBJ2-7 and V is TRBV6-6, with 7 bases matching TRBD1. Germline V gene data show CDR1 as MNHNY and CDR2 as SVGAGI (reference sequence). With 6 bases clipped from V and 7 bases from J, the junction kept 9 bases outside the gene matches. The CDR3 extends over 13 amino acids. The CDR3 here is CASSPGQEREQYF. The CDR3 bases are TGTGCCAGCAGCCCTGGACAGGAGAGGGAGCAGTACTTC.

This chain connects TRBV15 to TRBJ2-1; possibly TRBD2 for D (6 bases). The CDR3 consists of 16 residues. Germline V gene lookup returns CDR1 LNHNV and CDR2 YYDKDF (reference sequence). V shed 0 bases and J shed 0 bases, with 9 bases lying between them. In DNA form, the CDR3 reads TGTGCCACCAGCAGAGATCGAGCGGGCTCCTACAATGAGCAGTTCTTC. The encoded protein is CATSRDRAGSYNEQFF.

The genes are TRBV4-3 and TRBJ2-7; unclear D gene. V shed 0 bases and J shed 9 bases, with 12 bases lying between them. The CDR3 contains 13 residues. Looked up from germline, CDR1 is LGHNA and CDR2 is YSLEER. The DNA of the CDR3 is TGCGCCAGCAGCCAAGATCTCGGGTTTGGGCAGTACTTC. Protein: CASSQDLGFGQYF.

V is TRBV2 and J is TRBJ2-7; TRBD2 aligns across 8 bases. The V segment lost 2 bases and the J segment 3 bases; nucleotides outside the gene matches: 21. CDR3 size: 20 residues. Germline V lookup: CDR1 SNHLY, CDR2 FYNNEI. This CDR3 reads CASSESLARGGSGSYYEQYF. The CDR3 coding sequence is TGTGCCAGCAGTGAATCATTGGCCCGGGGGGGGAGCGGGTCCTACTACGAGCAGTACTTC.

The chain joins TRBV5-6 to TRBJ1-1; TRBD1 agrees at 7 bases. This CDR3 has 16 residues. Trimming took 4 bases from V and 3 from J; bases not matched to a gene: 12. Germline assignment: CDR1 SGHDT and CDR2 YYEEEE. The CDR3 DNA sequence: TGTGCCAGCAGCGACCGCGGGACAGACATCTACACTGAAGCTTTCTTT. This codes for CASSDRGTDIYTEAFF.

The chain employs TRBV6-6 and TRBJ2-3, with D unresolved. The CDR3 extends over 14 amino acids. Germline CDR1 is MNHNY and CDR2 is SVGAGI (reference sequence). Trimming cost V 1 base and J 3 bases, with 8 bases left between them. DNA of the CDR3: TGTGCCAGCAGTTACTTTTCTCTTACAGATACGCAGTATTTT. Its protein product is CASSYFSLTDTQYF.

This clone has a handful of counts. The V call is TRBV6-1, the J call TRBJ1-1; 11 bases line up with TRBD1. This CDR3 has 16 amino acids. The germline V gene has CDR1 MNHNS and CDR2 SASEGT. J was trimmed by 5 bases and V by 4 bases; bases with no gene match: 9. The CDR3 DNA is TGTGCCAGCAGTGCGGGAGGACAGGGGGCGCGAACTGAAGCTTTCTTT. This sequence encodes CASSAGGQGARTEAFF.